This T cell receptor (beta chain) was sequenced in a study of T-cell reconstitution after alpha-beta-depleted transplantation in children. Study observations and caveats: Some patients' high day-60 TCRbeta diversity was traced to surviving recipient T cells and thymic progenitors. The origin of alpha-beta T cells about two months after transplant was reportedly several hundred expanded graft clones. Most T-cell counts and diversity one year after the transplant came from T cells that were newly produced.

Germline trimming cut 1 base from V and 3 bases from J; bases unmatched to any gene: 10. This CDR3 comprises 17 residues. Germline V gene lookup returns CDR1 SGHRS and CDR2 YFSETQ. Preparation of the TCRbeta library involved a method that used unique molecular identifiers. TCRdb itself ran the PCR reads through MiXCR, one entry per CDR3 protein. The data hold approximately 500,000 distinct CDR3 sequences, with about a quarter observed a single time. This clonotype has a handful of counts. Antigen unknown. The TCR sequence derives from a boy in the first two years of life with Wiskott-Aldrich syndrome, due to receive a stem cell transplant. The rearrangement links TRBV5-1 to TRBJ2-7; 10 bases agree with TRBD2. Sequencing used PBMCs, obtained before TCRalphabeta/CD19-depleted stem cell transplant. The CDR3 sequence: CASSLFLLAGRDYEQYF. DNA for the CDR3: TGCGCCAGCAGCTTGTTCCTACTAGCGGGAAGAGACTACGAGCAGTACTTC.